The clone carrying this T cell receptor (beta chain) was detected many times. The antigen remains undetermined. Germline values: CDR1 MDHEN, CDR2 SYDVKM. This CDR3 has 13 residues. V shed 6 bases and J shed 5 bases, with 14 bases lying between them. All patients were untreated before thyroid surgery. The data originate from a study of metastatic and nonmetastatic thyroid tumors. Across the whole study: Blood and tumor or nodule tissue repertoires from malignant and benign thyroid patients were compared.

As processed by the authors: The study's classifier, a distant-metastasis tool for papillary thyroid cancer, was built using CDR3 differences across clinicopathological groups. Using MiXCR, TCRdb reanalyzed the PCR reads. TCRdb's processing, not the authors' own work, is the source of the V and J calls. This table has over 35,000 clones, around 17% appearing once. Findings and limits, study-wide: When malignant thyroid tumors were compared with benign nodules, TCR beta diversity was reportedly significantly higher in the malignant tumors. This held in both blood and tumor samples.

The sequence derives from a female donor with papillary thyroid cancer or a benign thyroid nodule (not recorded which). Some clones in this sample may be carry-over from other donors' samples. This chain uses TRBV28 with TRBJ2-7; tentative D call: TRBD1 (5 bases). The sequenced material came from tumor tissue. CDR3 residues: CASRPRVQDEQYF. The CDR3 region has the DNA TGTGCCAGCAGGCCAAGGGTACAGGACGAGCAGTACTTC.